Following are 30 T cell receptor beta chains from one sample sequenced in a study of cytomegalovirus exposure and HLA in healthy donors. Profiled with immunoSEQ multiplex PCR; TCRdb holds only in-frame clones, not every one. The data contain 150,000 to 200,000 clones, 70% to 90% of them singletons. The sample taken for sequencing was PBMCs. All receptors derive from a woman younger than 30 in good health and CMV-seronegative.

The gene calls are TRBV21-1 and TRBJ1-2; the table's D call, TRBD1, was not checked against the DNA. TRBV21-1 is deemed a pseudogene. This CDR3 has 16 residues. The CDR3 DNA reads TGTGCCAGCAGCCCAACGGTAGGGGGCGTCGGCTATGGCTACACCTTC. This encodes CASSPTVGGVGYGYTF.

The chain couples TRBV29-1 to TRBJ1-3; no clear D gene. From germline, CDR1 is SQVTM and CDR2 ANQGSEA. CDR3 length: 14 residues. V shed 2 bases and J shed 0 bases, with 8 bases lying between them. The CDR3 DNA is TGCAGCGTTGAAACACAATACTCTGGAAACACCATATATTTT. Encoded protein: CSVETQYSGNTIYF.

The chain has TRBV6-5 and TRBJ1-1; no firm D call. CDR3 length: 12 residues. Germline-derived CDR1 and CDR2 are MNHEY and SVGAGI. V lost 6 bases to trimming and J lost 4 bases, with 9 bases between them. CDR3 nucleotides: TGTGCCAGCAGCAACCGGAGCACTGAAGCTTTCTTT. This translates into CASSNRSTEAFF.

The DNA for the CDR3 is TGTGCCAGCAGGCCGACAGGGGGCCATGAGCAGTTCTTC. It translates to CASRPTGGHEQFF. The chain uses TRBV27 and TRBJ2-1; 10 bases align to TRBD1. Germline V gene lookup returns CDR1 MNHEY and CDR2 SMNVEV (reference sequence). With 6 bases clipped from V and 8 bases from J, the junction kept 4 bases outside the gene matches. The CDR3 loop spans 13 amino acids.

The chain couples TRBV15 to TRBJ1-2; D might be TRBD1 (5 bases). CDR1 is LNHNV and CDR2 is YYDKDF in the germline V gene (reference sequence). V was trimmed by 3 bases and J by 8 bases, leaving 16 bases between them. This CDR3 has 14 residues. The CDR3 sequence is CATSSSSGLGGYTF. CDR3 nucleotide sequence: TGTGCCACCAGCAGCTCTTCAGGGTTGGGGGGCTACACCTTC.

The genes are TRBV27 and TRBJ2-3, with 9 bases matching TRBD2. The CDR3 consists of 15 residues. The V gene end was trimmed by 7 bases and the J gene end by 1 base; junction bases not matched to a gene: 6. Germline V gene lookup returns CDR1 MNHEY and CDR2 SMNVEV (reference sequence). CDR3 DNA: TGTGCCAGCACACAACGGACTAGCGGCACAGATACGCAGTATTTT. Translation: CASTQRTSGTDTQYF.

Here the CDR3 reads CASSPQTVNTEAFF. CDR3 bases: TGTGCCAGCAGCCCACAGACAGTGAACACTGAAGCTTTCTTT. The chain has TRBV7-6 and TRBJ1-1; D may be TRBD1 (5 bases). This CDR3 comprises 14 residues. V lost 5 bases, J lost 0 bases, and 10 bases lay in between. The germline CDR1 and CDR2 sequences are SGHVS and FNYEAQ. The whole variable domain, remainder taken from reference TRBV7-6 and TRBJ1-1, is GAGVSQSPRYKVTKRGQDVALRCDPISGHVSLYWYRQALGQGPEFLTYFNYEAQQDKSGLPNDRFSAERPEGSISTLTIQRTEQRDSAMYRCASSPQTVNTEAFFGQGTRLTVV.

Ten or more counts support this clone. The CDR3 DNA follows: TGCGCCAGCAGCCTAAGTAGGGGAGGCTACGAGCAGTACTTC. Translated: CASSLSRGGYEQYF. The chain recombines TRBV5-1 with TRBJ2-7, with D maybe TRBD2 (6 bases). CDR3 size: 14 residues. V was clipped by 4 bases and J by 3 bases, with 14 bases between them. The V gene's germline CDR1 is SGHRS and CDR2 YFSETQ.

CDR3 nucleotide sequence: TGCGCCAGCAGGGAGGGGAACACTGAAGCTTTCTTT. Its protein product is CASREGNTEAFF. V gene TRBV4-1 combines with J gene TRBJ1-1; D not certain. Germline CDR1 reads MGHRA; CDR2 reads YSYEKL. V was cut by 6 bases and J by 1 base, with 6 bases left in between. This CDR3 region has 12 residues.

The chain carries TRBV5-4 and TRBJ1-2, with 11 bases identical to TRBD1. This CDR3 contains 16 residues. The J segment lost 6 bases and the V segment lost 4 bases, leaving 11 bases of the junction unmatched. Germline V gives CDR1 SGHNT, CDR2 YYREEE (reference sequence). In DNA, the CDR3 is TGTGCCAGCAGCCCGAAAGGCGGACAGGGGGCAAATGGCTACACCTTC. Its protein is CASSPKGGQGANGYTF. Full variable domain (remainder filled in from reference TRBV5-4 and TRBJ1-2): ETGVTQSPTHLIKTRGQQVTLRCSSQSGHNTVSWYQQALGQGPQFIFQYYREEENGRGNFPPRFSGLQFPNYSSELNVNALELDDSALYLCASSPKGGQGANGYTFGSGTRLTVV.

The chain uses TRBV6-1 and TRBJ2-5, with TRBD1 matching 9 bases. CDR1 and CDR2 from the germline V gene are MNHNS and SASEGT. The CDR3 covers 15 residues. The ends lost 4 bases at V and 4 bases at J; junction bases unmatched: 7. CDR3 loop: CASSVITTGGETQYF. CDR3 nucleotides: TGTGCCAGCAGTGTTATCACGACAGGGGGAGAGACCCAGTACTTC.

The CDR3, as DNA: TGCGCCAGCAGCACTTATTATAGCACAGATACGCAGTATTTT. Protein sequence: CASSTYYSTDTQYF. The genes are TRBV5-1 and TRBJ2-3; no firm D call. Trimming took 4 bases from V and 0 from J, leaving 9 bases between them. Germline V CDR1 and CDR2: SGHRS, YFSETQ. CDR3 size: 14 residues.

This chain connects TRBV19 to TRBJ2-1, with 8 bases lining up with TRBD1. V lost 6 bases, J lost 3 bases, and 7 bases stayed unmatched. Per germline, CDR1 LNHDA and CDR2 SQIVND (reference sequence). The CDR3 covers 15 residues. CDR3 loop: CASRRQGTVYNEQFF. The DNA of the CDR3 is TGTGCCAGTAGGCGACAGGGGACAGTCTACAATGAGCAGTTCTTC.

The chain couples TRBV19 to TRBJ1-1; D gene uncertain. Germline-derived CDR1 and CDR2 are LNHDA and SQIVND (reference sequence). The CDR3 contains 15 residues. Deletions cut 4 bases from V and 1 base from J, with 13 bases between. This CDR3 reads CASSSGQGRNTEAFF. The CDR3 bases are TGTGCCAGTAGTAGCGGTCAAGGGAGGAACACTGAAGCTTTCTTT.

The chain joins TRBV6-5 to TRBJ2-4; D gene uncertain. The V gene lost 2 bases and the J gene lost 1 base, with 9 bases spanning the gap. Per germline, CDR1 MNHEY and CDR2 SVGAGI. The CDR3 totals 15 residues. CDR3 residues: CASSYTARAKNIQYF. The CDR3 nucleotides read TGTGCCAGCAGTTACACTGCCAGGGCCAAAAACATTCAGTACTTC.

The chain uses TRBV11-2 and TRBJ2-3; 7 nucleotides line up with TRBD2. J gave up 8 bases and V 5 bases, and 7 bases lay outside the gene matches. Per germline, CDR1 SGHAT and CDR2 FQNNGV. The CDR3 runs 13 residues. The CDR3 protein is CASSVPWGGTQYF. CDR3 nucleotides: TGTGCCAGCAGCGTCCCCTGGGGGGGTACGCAGTATTTT.

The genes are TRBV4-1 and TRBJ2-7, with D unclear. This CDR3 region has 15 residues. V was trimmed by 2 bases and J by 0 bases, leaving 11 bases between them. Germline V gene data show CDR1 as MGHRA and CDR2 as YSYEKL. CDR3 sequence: CASSQSVAGSYEQYF. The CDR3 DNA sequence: TGCGCCAGCAGCCAATCAGTGGCAGGCTCCTACGAGCAGTACTTC.

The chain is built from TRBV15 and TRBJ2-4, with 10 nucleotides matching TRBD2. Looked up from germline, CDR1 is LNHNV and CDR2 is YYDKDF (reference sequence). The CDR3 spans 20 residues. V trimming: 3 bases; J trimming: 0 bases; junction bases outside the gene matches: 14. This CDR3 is CATSSREGGLAPIAKNIQYF. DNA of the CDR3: TGTGCCACCAGCAGCCGCGAGGGGGGACTAGCGCCTATAGCCAAAAACATTCAGTACTTC. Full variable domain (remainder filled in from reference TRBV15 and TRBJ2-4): DAMVIQNPRYQVTQFGKPVTLSCSQTLNHNVMYWYQQKSSQAPKLLFHYYDKDFNNEADTPDNFQSRRPNTSFCFLDIRSPGLGDTAMYLCATSSREGGLAPIAKNIQYFGAGTRLSVL.

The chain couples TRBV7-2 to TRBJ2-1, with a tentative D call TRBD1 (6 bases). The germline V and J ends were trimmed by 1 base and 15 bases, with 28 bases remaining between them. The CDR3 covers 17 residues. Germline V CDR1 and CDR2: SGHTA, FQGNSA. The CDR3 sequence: CASSLVYKRQAAPQGFF. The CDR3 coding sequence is TGTGCCAGCAGCTTAGTTTACAAGCGACAGGCGGCCCCTCAGGGGTTCTTC.

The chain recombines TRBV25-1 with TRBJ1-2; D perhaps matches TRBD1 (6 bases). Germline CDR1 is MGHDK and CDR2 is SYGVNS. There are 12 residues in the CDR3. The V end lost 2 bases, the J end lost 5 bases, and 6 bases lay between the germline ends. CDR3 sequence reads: CASSEQGYGYTF. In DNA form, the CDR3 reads TGTGCCAGCAGTGAACAGGGGTATGGCTACACCTTC.

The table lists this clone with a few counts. DNA for the CDR3: TGTGCCAGCAGTGACGCAGGAAGCTCCTACAATGAGCAGTTCTTC. This sequence encodes CASSDAGSSYNEQFF. The V and J genes are TRBV6-4 and TRBJ2-1, with no clear D. The CDR3 is 15 amino acids. V shed 2 bases and J shed 0 bases, with 8 bases lying between them. Germline loops: CDR1 MRHNA, CDR2 SNTAGT.

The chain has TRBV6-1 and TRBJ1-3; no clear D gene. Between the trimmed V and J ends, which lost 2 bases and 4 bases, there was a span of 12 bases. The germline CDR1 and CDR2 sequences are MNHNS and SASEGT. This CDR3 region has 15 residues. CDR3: CASSEQYTAGNTIYF. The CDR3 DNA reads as TGTGCCAGCAGTGAACAGTATACAGCAGGAAACACCATATATTTT.

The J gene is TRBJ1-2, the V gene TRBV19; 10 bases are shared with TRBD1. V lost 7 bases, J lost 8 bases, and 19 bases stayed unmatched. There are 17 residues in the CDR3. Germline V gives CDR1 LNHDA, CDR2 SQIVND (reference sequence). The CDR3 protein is CASTEGQGQFSGRGYTF. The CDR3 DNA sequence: TGTGCCAGTACCGAGGGACAGGGGCAATTCTCGGGTCGAGGCTACACCTTC.

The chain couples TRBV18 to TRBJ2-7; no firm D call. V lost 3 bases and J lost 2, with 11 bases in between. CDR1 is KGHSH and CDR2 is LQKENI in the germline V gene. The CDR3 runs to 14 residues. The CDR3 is CASSPWNSPYEQYF. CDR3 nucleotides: TGTGCCAGCTCACCGTGGAACAGTCCCTACGAGCAGTACTTC.

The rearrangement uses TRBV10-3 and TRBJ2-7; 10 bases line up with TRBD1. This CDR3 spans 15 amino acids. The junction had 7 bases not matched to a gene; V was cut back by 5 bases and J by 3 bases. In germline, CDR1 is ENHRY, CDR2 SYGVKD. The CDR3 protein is CAISPGTGESYEQYF. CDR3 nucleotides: TGTGCCATCAGTCCCGGGACAGGGGAGAGCTACGAGCAGTACTTC.

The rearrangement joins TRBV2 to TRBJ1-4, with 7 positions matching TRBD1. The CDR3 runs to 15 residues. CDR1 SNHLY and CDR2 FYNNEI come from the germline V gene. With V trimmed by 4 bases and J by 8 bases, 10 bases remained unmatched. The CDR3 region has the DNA TGTGCCAGCAGTGCTTTGACAGGGATGGGGGAAAAACTGTTTTTT. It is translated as CASSALTGMGEKLFF.

CDR3: CASSRVREDGYTF. DNA of the CDR3: TGCGCCAGCAGTCGGGTCCGTGAAGACGGCTACACCTTC. The gene calls are TRBV4-1 and TRBJ1-2; D not resolved. The CDR3 is made up of 13 amino acids. Trimming took 6 bases from V and 8 from J, leaving 16 bases between them. Germline values: CDR1 MGHRA, CDR2 YSYEKL.

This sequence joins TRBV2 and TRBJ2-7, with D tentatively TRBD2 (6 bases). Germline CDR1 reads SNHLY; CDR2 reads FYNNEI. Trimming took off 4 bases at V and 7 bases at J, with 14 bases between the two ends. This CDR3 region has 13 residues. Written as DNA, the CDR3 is TGTGCCAGCAGTGTCGGTCTCGCGGGGGAGCAGTACTTC. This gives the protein CASSVGLAGEQYF.

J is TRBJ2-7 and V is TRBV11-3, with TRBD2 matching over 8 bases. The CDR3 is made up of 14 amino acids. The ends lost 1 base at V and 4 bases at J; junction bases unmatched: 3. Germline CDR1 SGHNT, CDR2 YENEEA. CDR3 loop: CASSLGSGSYEQYF. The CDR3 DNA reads TGTGCCAGCAGCTTAGGCAGCGGGAGTTACGAGCAGTACTTC.

The CDR3 nucleotides are TGCGCCAGCAGCCGCGGGGGGGCGGAGACCCAGTACTTC. Protein product: CASSRGGAETQYF. The rearrangement uses TRBV4-1 and TRBJ2-5; TRBD2 matches 9 bases. CDR3 length equals 13 residues. V was clipped by 4 bases and J by 5 bases; unmatched bases: 2. Germline values: CDR1 MGHRA, CDR2 YSYEKL.